The 4 T cell receptor beta chains given below trace back to one sample, sequenced in a study of T cell responses to AZD1222 COVID-19 vaccine. Profiled with immunoSEQ multiplex PCR; TCRdb holds only in-frame clones, not every one. Seen here are 35,000 to 50,000 clones, about four fifths observed once, and the top ten hold about 20%. The source material was peripheral blood, sampled 28 days after the second dose of the MenACWY control vaccine. These receptors all come from an adult who received the MenACWY meningococcal vaccine as a control.

The chain joins TRBV15 to TRBJ1-1; a weak D match, TRBD1 (5 bases). This CDR3 spans 14 amino acids. V gave up 0 bases and J gave up 5 bases, with 10 bases separating them. Germline V gene lookup returns CDR1 LNHNV and CDR2 YYDKDF (reference sequence). The CDR3 coding sequence is TGTGCCACCAGCAGAGATGGGGGTGGGACTGAAGCTTTCTTT. Its protein product is CATSRDGGGTEAFF.

The chain combines TRBV4-2 with TRBJ2-1; D may be TRBD2 (5 bases). The CDR3 runs to 16 residues. CDR1 is LGHNA and CDR2 is YNFKEQ in the germline V gene. Trimming removed 0 bases from V and 0 bases from J, with 9 bases in between. The chain's CDR3 is CASSQETTSSYNEQFF. CDR3 nucleotide sequence: TGTGCCAGCAGCCAAGAGACTACCAGCTCCTACAATGAGCAGTTCTTC.

J is TRBJ1-4 and V is TRBV2; no reliable D call. V gave up 3 bases and J gave up 12 bases, with 17 bases separating them. CDR1 and CDR2 (germline): SNHLY, FYNNEI. This CDR3 has 14 amino acids. In DNA form, the CDR3 reads TGTGCCAGCAGTGAGCGCAGCCGGGAAATTGAACTGTTTTTT. Its protein product is CASSERSREIELFF.

On this clone: This same CDR3 is encoded by further DNA sequences in the sample. This sequence joins TRBV2 and TRBJ1-2, with D uncertain. Germline-derived CDR1 and CDR2 are SNHLY and FYNNEI. The CDR3 covers 14 residues. Trimming took 4 bases from V and 2 from J, leaving 11 bases between them. Written as DNA, the CDR3 is TGTGCCAGCAGTGGCGGGATGGCAAACTATGGCTACACCTTC. It yields the protein CASSGGMANYGYTF.